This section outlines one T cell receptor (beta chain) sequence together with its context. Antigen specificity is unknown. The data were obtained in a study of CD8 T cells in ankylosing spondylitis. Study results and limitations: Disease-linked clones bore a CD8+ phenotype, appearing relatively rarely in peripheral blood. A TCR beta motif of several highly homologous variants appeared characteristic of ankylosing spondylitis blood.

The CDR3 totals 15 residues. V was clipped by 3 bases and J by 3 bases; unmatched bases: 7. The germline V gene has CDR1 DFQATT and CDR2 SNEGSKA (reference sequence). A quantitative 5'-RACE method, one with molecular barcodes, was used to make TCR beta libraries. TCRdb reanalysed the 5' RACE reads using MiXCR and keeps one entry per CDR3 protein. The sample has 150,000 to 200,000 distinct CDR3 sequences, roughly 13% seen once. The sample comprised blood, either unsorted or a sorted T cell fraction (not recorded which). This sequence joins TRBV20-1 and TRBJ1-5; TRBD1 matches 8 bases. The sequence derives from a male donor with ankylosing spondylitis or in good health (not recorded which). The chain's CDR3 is CSARLTGDSNQPQHF. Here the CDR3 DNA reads TGCAGTGCTAGGTTGACAGGGGACTCCAATCAGCCCCAGCATTTT.